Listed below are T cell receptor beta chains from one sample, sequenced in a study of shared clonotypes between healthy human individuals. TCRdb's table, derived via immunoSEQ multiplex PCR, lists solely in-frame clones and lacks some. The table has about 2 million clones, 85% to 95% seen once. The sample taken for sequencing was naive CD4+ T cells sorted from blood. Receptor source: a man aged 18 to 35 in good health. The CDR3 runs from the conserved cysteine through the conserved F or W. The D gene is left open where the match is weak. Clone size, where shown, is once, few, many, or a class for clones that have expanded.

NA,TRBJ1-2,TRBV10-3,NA,TGTGCCATCAGTGAGTCAGCGGGAGATTATGGCTACACCTTC,CAISESAGDYGYTF
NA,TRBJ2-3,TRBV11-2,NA,TGTGCCAGCAGCCCCTCGTCAGGGTATACGCAGTATTTT,CASSPSSGYTQYF
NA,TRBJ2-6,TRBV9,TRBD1,TGTGCCAGCAGCGCTGACAGGGGGCCTGGGGCCAACGTCCTGACTTTC,CASSADRGPGANVLTF
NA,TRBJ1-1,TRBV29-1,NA,TGCAGCGTAACTTCCGGGACACCTGAAGCTTTCTTT,CSVTSGTPEAFF
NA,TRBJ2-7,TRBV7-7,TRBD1,TGTGCTAGCAGCTTAGAGGGGGCAGGGCCCCAGTACTTC,CASSLEGAGPQYF
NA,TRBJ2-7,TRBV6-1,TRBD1,TGTGCCAGCAGAACAGCCGGACAGGGGATCTACGAGCAGTACTTC,CASRTAGQGIYEQYF
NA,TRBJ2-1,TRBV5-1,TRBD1,TGCGCCAGCAGCCGGGGACAGGGCCAGTTCTTC,CASSRGQGQFF
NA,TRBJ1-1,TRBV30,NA,TGTGCCTGGAGTACCGGCAGACCTTCGGCTTTCTTT,CAWSTGRPSAFF
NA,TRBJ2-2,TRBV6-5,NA,TGTGCCAGCAGTTCCCCAACTATAAACACCGGGGAGCTGTTTTTT,CASSSPTINTGELFF
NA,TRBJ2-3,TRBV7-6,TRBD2,TGTGCCAGCAGCTTGAGACTAGCGGGGGGCACAGATACGCAGTATTTT,CASSLRLAGGTDTQYF
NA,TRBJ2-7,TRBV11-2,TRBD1,TGTGCCAGCAGACCTACAGGGGGCCGGACCTACGAGCAGTACTTC,CASRPTGGRTYEQYF
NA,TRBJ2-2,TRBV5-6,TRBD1,TGTGCCAGCAGCTTGGGGTCAGGGGGCACCGGGGAGCTGTTTTTT,CASSLGSGGTGELFF
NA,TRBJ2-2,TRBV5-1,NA,TGCGCCAGCAGCTTGGGCGGAGCCCAGACCGGGGAGCTGTTTTTT,CASSLGGAQTGELFF
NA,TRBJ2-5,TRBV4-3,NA,TGCGCCAGCAGCCAAGGGGGCGCCGCTGGGGAGACCCAGTACTTC,CASSQGGAAGETQYF
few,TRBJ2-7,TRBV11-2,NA,TGTGCCAGCAGCTCATACTACGAGCAGTACTTC,CASSSYYEQYF
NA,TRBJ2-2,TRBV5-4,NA,TGTGCCAGCAGCGTTAGCGGAACCGGGGAGCTGTTTTTT,CASSVSGTGELFF
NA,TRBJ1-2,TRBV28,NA,TGTGCCAGCAGTCTACCGACAAGCAATGGCTACACCTTC,CASSLPTSNGYTF
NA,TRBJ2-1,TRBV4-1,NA,TGCGCCAGCAGCCCCACAGGTAGCTCCTACAATGAGCAGTTCTTC,CASSPTGSSYNEQFF